These T cell receptor beta chains were read from a single sample in a study of type 1 and type 2 diabetes patients. One entry per CDR3 protein results from TCRdb running MiXCR on the multiplex PCR reads. The sample consists of a few hundred thousand distinct CDR3 sequences, 45% to 60% of them appearing once. Sequencing input: peripheral blood mononuclear cells (PBMCs). Every receptor here comes from a man between 18 and 35 years old with type 2 diabetes. The CDR3 runs from the conserved cysteine through the conserved F or W.

>TRBV12-5
CASGSTSGTRQYF
>TRBV7-9
CASSPNFEQYF
>TRBV24-1
CATSPATTVNQPQHF
>TRBV25-1
CASSEEGLGYTF
>TRBV28
CASEYRGRPLGYTF
>TRBV7-6
CASSLKPAGGIDTQYF
>TRBV12-3/TRBV12-4
CASSLRRGGVSYEQYF
>TRBV19
CASNRANYGYTF
>TRBV19
CASTVTGPNTEAFF
>TRBV7-2
CASSPRRSTGRVPNTEAFF
>TRBV25-1
CAGGDREVGEQYF
>TRBV28
CASSLLKTGFYGYTF